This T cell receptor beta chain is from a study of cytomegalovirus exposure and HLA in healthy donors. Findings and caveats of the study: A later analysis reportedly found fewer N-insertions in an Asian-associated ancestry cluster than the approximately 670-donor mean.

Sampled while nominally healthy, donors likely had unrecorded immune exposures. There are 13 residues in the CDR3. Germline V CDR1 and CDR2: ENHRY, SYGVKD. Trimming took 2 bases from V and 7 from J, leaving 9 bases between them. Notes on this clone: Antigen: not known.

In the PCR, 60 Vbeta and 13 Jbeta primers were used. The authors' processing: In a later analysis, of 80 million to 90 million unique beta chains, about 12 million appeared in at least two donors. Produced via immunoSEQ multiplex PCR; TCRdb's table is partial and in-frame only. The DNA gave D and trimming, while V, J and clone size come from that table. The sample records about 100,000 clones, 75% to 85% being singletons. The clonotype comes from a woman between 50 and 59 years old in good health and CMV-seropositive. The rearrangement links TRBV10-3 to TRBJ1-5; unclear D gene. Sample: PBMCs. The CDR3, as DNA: TGTGCCATCAGTGAGCGGGGAGGGCAGCCCCAGCATTTT. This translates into CAISERGGQPQHF.